This passage covers 19 T cell receptor beta chains from one sample sequenced in a study of shared clonotypes between healthy human individuals. Repertoires were generated with immunoSEQ multiplex PCR, while TCRdb's copy carries only in-frame clones and drops some. The sample carries about 2.4 million clones, around 90% recorded once. The sequencing sample was made of naive CD4+ T cells sorted from blood. Subset given: CD45RA+ positively selected. Receptor source: a man aged 18 to 29 in good health.

This clone was observed a single time. The chain uses TRBV7-9 and TRBJ2-1; D not resolved. V dropped 1 base and J dropped 7 bases, with 14 bases sitting between them. The length of the CDR3 is 15 residues. Germline-derived CDR1 and CDR2 are SEHNR and FQNEAQ (reference sequence). CDR3 in amino acids: CASSLGSLGGNEQFF. CDR3 bases: TGTGCCAGCAGCTTAGGTTCGCTTGGCGGTAATGAGCAGTTCTTC.

The gene calls are TRBV10-3 and TRBJ2-7; TRBD2 aligns across 12 bases. The germline V gene has CDR1 ENHRY and CDR2 SYGVKD. There are 13 residues in the CDR3. The J segment lost 6 bases and the V segment lost 6 bases, leaving 3 bases of the junction unmatched. The CDR3 coding sequence is TGTGCCATCAGGACTAGCGGGAGTAGCGAGCAGTACTTC. Its translation is CAIRTSGSSEQYF.

This clone was observed a single time. This chain joins TRBV5-1 and TRBJ2-7; D gene uncertain. Germline-derived CDR1 and CDR2 are SGHRS and YFSETQ. CDR3 length: 15 amino acids. Trimming removed 0 bases from V and 0 bases from J, with 10 bases in between. CDR3 coding DNA: TGCGCCAGCAGCTTGGAGGTCAGCACCTCCTACGAGCAGTACTTC. Amino acid sequence: CASSLEVSTSYEQYF.

V and J are TRBV27 and TRBJ1-2; D uncertain. The V end was cut by 0 bases, the J end by 4 bases, with 15 bases between. Germline V gene data show CDR1 as MNHEY and CDR2 as SMNVEV (reference sequence). CDR3 length equals 16 residues. The CDR3 coding sequence is TGTGCCAGCAGTTTATCGAGTCCTCTGGGGTCCTATGGCTACACCTTC. This gives the protein CASSLSSPLGSYGYTF.

This clone was detected once. The chain is built from TRBV11-2 and TRBJ1-6; no clear D gene. V was shortened by 0 bases and J by 9 bases, with 6 bases between the two germline ends. CDR3 size: 13 residues. Germline CDR1 is SGHAT and CDR2 is FQNNGV. The CDR3 DNA is TGTGCCAGCAGCTTAGAGTTCCTTTCACCCCTCCACTTT. Translating it yields CASSLEFLSPLHF.

The rearrangement uses TRBV6-1 and TRBJ2-2; D gene ambiguous. V gave up 4 bases and J gave up 6 bases, with 21 bases separating them. The CDR3 is made up of 17 amino acids. CDR1 MNHNS and CDR2 SASEGT come from the germline V gene. The CDR3 DNA reads as TGTGCCAGCAGTGGGAACGCTAAGGCAGGCCCGCCCGGGGAGCTGTTTTTT. Translation gives CASSGNAKAGPPGELFF.

V usage is TRBV9 and J usage is TRBJ2-3; possible D gene TRBD2, 6 bases. V dropped 0 bases and J dropped 1 base, with 12 bases sitting between them. The CDR3 loop spans 16 amino acids. Germline CDR1 is SGDLS and CDR2 is YYNGEE. DNA for the CDR3: TGTGCCAGCAGCGTAGGGCTAGCGATCGGCACAGATACGCAGTATTTT. Translating gives CASSVGLAIGTDTQYF.

The chain joins TRBV6-5 to TRBJ1-6; 7 bases map to TRBD1. Germline CDR1 reads MNHEY; CDR2 reads SVGAGI. V dropped 4 bases and J dropped 6; count of bases not matched to a gene: 3. This CDR3 has 14 amino acids. CDR3 sequence: CASSWGQTNSPLHF. The CDR3 region has the DNA TGTGCCAGCAGTTGGGGACAGACTAATTCACCCCTCCACTTT.

The chain has TRBV2 and TRBJ2-7, with a possible D match to TRBD1 (5 bases). V lost 8 bases and J 6 bases, leaving 11 bases between the germline ends. Per the germline V gene, CDR1 is SNHLY and CDR2 is FYNNEI. This CDR3 is built from 11 residues. The CDR3 loop is CASSRGREQYF. The CDR3 DNA is TGTGCCAGCTCAAGGGGTCGCGAGCAGTACTTC.

The rearrangement uses TRBV21-1 and TRBJ2-7; whether TRBD1, the table's D call, matches the DNA was not checked. TRBV21-1 is listed as a pseudogene. This CDR3 has 17 amino acids. CDR3 sequence: CASSKRKRTGPTYEQYF. In DNA form, the CDR3 reads TGTGCCAGCAGCAAAAGAAAGCGGACAGGCCCAACCTACGAGCAGTACTTC.

The genes are TRBV7-2 and TRBJ2-3, with D possibly being TRBD1 (6 bases). CDR3 size: 15 residues. From germline, CDR1 is SGHTA and CDR2 FQGNSA. V lost 5 bases, J lost 3 bases, and 15 bases lay in between. As DNA, the CDR3 is TGTGCCAGCAGCCGTTACAGGGCAATGACAGATACGCAGTATTTT. Translated, it gives CASSRYRAMTDTQYF.

The chain links TRBV27 to TRBJ1-6, with 10 bases matching TRBD1. From germline, CDR1 is MNHEY and CDR2 SMNVEV (reference sequence). Trimming at V came to 3 bases and at J to 6 bases, leaving 2 bases not matched to a gene. This CDR3 spans 15 amino acids. The CDR3 DNA reads as TGTGCCAGCAGTTTTGGGACAGGGGCTAATTCACCCCTCCACTTT. Protein: CASSFGTGANSPLHF.

This clone was counted a single time. This chain links TRBV6-1 with TRBJ1-1, with D perhaps matching TRBD1 (6 bases). CDR3 size: 13 residues. Germline CDR1 reads MNHNS; CDR2 reads SASEGT. V dropped 5 bases and J dropped 9 bases, with 16 bases sitting between them. The CDR3 spells CASSKIPGVQAFF. In nucleotides, the CDR3 is TGTGCCAGCAGTAAAATACCAGGGGTACAAGCTTTCTTT.

The chain links TRBV29-1 to TRBJ2-6; D unresolved. Trimming left V 1 base short and J 2 bases short, with 9 bases between. The CDR3 length is 15 residues. Germline V gives CDR1 SQVTM, CDR2 ANQGSEA. DNA of the CDR3: TGCAGCGTTGAAGTCCGCGGCCCTGGGGCCAACGTCCTGACTTTC. Translation: CSVEVRGPGANVLTF.

The V gene is TRBV5-1, the J gene TRBJ1-1; weak D call: TRBD1 (5 bases). Germline V gene lookup returns CDR1 SGHRS and CDR2 YFSETQ. V lost 4 bases, J lost 3 bases, and 13 bases lay in between. The CDR3 is 14 amino acids. The CDR3 is CASSPFRADTEAFF. The CDR3 DNA sequence: TGCGCCAGCAGCCCCTTCAGGGCGGACACTGAAGCTTTCTTT.

With respect to this clone: The sample holds other DNA sequences that translate to the same CDR3. The chain carries TRBV5-6 and TRBJ2-3, with D unclear. The CDR3 extends over 13 amino acids. CDR1 SGHDT and CDR2 YYEEEE come from the germline V gene. Trimming left V 0 bases short and J 0 bases short, with 2 bases between. The CDR3 bases are TGTGCCAGCAGCTTGGGCAGCACAGATACGCAGTATTTT. Its translation: CASSLGSTDTQYF.

The rearrangement uses TRBV28 and TRBJ2-1, with 8 bases that match TRBD1. CDR1 is MDHEN, CDR2 SYDVKM, per germline. The V gene end was trimmed by 5 bases and the J gene end by 4 bases; junction bases not matched to a gene: 7. This CDR3 is built from 15 residues. CDR3 DNA sequence: TGTGCCAGCAGTCCCCCAGGGGGCGCTTACAATGAGCAGTTCTTC. Encoded protein: CASSPPGGAYNEQFF.

The chain's CDR3 is CASSQGTAFSLNSPLHF. DNA of the CDR3: TGCGCCAGCAGCCAAGGGACAGCTTTCTCTCTAAATTCACCCCTCCACTTT. V gene TRBV4-1 combines with J gene TRBJ1-6, with D perhaps matching TRBD1 (6 bases). V was clipped by 1 base and J by 7 bases, with 17 bases between them. The CDR3 extends over 17 amino acids. CDR1 MGHRA and CDR2 YSYEKL come from the germline V gene.

The rearrangement joins TRBV19 to TRBJ2-6; D is undetermined. Germline V gives CDR1 LNHDA, CDR2 SQIVND (reference sequence). The CDR3 length is 15 residues. Trimming took 7 bases from V and 4 from J, leaving 14 bases between them. DNA of the CDR3: TGTGCCAGTAACCCAGATAGGACCGGGGCCAACGTCCTGACTTTC. Translated: CASNPDRTGANVLTF.